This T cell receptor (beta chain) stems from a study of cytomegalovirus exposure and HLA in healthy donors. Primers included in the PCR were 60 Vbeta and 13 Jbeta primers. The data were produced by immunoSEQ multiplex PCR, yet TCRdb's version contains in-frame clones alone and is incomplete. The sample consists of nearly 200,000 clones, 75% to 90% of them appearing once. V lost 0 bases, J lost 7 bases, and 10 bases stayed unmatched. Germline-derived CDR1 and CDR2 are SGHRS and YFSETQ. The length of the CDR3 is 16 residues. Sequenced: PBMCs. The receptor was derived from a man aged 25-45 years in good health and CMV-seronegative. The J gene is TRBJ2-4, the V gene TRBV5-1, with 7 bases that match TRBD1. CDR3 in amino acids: CASSLVGTEKGNIQYF. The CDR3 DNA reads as TGCGCCAGCAGCTTGGTTGGGACAGAAAAAGGGAACATTCAGTACTTC. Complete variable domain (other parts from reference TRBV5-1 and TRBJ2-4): KAGVTQTPRYLIKTRGQQVTLSCSPISGHRSVSWYQQTPGQGLQFLFEYFSETQRNKGNFPGRFSGRQFSNSRSEMNVSTLELGDSALYLCASSLVGTEKGNIQYFGAGTRLSVL.